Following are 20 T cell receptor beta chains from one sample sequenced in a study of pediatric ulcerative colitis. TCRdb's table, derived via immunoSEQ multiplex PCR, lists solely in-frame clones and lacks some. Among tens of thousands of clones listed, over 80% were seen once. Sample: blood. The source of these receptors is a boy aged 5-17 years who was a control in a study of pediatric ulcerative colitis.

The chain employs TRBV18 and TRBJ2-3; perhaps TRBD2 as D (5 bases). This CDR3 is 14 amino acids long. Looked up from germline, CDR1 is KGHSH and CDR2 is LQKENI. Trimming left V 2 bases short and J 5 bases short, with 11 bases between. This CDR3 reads CASSPNPAGDTQYF. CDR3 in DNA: TGTGCCAGCTCACCAAATCCGGCGGGAGATACGCAGTATTTT.

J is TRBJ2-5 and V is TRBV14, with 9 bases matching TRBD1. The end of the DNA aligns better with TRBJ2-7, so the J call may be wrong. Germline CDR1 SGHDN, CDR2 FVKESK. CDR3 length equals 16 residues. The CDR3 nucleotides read TGTGCCAGCAGCCAAGATGAGGGGACAGGGACCTACGAGCAGTACTTC. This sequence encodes CASSQDEGTGTYEQYF.

The CDR3 region has the DNA TGTGCCAGCAGTTACTCTCGGCGAGAGACCCAGTACTTC. This sequence encodes CASSYSRRETQYF. V is TRBV6-5 and J is TRBJ2-5; D unclear. The CDR3 runs to 13 residues. CDR1 and CDR2 (germline): MNHEY, SVGAGI. V dropped 0 bases and J dropped 4 bases, with 6 bases sitting between them.

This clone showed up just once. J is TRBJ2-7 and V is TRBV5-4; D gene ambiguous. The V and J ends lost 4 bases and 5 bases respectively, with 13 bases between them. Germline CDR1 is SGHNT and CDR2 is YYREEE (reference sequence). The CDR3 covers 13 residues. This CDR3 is CASSLEDRDEQYF. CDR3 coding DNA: TGTGCCAGCAGCCTTGAGGACCGGGACGAGCAGTACTTC.

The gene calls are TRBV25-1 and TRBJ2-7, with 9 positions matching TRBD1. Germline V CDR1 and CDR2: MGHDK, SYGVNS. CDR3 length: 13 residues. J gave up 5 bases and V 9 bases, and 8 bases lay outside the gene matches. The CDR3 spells CASTGTGRDEQYF. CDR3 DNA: TGTGCCAGTACCGGGACAGGGCGCGACGAGCAGTACTTC.

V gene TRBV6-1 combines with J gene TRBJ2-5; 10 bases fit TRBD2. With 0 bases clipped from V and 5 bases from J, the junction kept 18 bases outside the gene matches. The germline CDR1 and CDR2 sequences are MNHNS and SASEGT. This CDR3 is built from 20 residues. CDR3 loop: CASSEAQSVILAGLEETQYF. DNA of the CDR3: TGTGCCAGCAGTGAAGCGCAGTCCGTCATACTAGCGGGGCTGGAGGAGACCCAGTACTTC.

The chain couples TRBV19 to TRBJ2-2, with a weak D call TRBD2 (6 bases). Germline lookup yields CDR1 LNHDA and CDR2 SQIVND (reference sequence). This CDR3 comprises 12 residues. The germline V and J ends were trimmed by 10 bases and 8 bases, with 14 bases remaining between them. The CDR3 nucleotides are TGTGCCATCAAGGGAGGCTCGGGGGAGCTGTTTTTT. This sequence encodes CAIKGGSGELFF.

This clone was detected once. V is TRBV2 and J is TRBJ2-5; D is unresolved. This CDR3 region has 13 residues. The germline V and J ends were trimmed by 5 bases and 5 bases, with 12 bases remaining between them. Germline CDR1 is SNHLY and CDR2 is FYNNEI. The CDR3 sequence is CASSSRNRETQYF. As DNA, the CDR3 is TGTGCCAGCAGTTCCCGGAATAGGGAGACCCAGTACTTC.

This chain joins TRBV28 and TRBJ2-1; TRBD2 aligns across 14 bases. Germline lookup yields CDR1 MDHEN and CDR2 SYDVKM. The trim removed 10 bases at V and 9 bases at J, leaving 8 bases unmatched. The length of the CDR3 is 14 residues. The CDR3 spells CATLGLAGVSEQFF. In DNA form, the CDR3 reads TGTGCCACCCTGGGACTAGCGGGAGTAAGTGAGCAGTTCTTC.

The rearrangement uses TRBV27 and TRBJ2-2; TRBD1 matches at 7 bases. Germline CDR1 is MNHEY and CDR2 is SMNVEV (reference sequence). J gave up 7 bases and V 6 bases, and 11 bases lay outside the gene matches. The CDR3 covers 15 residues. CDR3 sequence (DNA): TGTGCCAGCAGCGATATACAGGGGATAGGCGGGGAGCTGTTTTTT. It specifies CASSDIQGIGGELFF.

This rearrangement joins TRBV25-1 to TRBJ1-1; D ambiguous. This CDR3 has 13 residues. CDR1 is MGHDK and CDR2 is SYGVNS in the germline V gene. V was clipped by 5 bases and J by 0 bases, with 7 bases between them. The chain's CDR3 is CASSSVMNTEAFF. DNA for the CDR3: TGTGCCAGCAGTTCGGTGATGAACACTGAAGCTTTCTTT.

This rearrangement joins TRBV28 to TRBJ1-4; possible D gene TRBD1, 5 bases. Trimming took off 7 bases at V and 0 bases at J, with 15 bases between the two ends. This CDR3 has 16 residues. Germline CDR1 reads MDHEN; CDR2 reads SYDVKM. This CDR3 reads CASKNHRIPTNEKLFF. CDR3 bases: TGTGCCAGCAAGAACCACAGGATACCAACTAATGAAAAACTGTTTTTT.

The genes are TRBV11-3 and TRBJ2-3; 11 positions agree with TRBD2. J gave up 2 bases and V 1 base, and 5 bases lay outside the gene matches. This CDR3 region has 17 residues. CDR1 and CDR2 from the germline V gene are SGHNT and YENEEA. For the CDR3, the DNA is TGTGCCAGCAGCTTAGGATTAGCGGGAGGGCTCACAGATACGCAGTATTTT. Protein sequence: CASSLGLAGGLTDTQYF.

The CDR3 here is CSVEDRGAYEQYF. In DNA, the CDR3 is TGCAGCGTTGAAGATCGGGGCGCCTACGAGCAGTACTTC. V and J are TRBV29-1 and TRBJ2-7; possibly TRBD1 or TRBD2 for D (5 bases each). V lost 0 bases and J lost 2, with 8 bases in between. There are 13 residues in the CDR3. The germline V gene has CDR1 SQVTM and CDR2 ANQGSEA.

DNA of the CDR3: TGTGCCAGCAGCCCCTCGCAGGGCCCTGGAAACACCATATATTTT. Protein sequence: CASSPSQGPGNTIYF. The V and J genes are TRBV7-6 and TRBJ1-3; a possible D gene is TRBD1 (5 bases). The CDR3 consists of 15 residues. Trimming took off 5 bases at V and 2 bases at J, with 13 bases between the two ends. Germline CDR1 reads SGHVS; CDR2 reads FNYEAQ. Drawing the rest from reference TRBV7-6 and TRBJ1-3, the complete variable domain is GAGVSQSPRYKVTKRGQDVALRCDPISGHVSLYWYRQALGQGPEFLTYFNYEAQQDKSGLPNDRFSAERPEGSISTLTIQRTEQRDSAMYRCASSPSQGPGNTIYFGEGSWLTVV.

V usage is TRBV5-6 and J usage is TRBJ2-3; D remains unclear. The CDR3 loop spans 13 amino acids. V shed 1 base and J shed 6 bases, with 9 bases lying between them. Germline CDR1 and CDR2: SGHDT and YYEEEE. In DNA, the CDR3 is TGTGCCAGCAGCTTGACTCGTAGTGATACGCAGTATTTT. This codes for CASSLTRSDTQYF. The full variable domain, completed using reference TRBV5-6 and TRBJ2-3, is DAGVTQSPTHLIKTRGQQVTLRCSPKSGHDTVSWYQQALGQGPQFIFQYYEEEERQRGNFPDRFSGHQFPNYSSELNVNALLLGDSALYLCASSLTRSDTQYFGPGTRLTVL.

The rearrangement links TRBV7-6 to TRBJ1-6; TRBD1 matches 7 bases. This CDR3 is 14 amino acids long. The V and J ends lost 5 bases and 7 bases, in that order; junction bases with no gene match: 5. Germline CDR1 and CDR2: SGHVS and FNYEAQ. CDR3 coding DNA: TGTGCCAGCAGCGCCGGGACAGAGAATTCACCCCTCCACTTT. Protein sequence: CASSAGTENSPLHF.

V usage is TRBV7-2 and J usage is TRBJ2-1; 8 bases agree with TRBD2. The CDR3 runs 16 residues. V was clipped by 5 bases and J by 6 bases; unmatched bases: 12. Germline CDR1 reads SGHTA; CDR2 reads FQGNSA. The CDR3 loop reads CASSPSFRGGLNEQFF. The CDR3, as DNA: TGTGCCAGCAGCCCCTCGTTCCGGGGGGGCCTCAATGAGCAGTTCTTC.

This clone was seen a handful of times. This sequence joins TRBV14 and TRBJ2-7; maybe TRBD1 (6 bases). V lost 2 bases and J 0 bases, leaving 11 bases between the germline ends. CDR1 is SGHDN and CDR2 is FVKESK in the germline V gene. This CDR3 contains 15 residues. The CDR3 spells CASSQLPGASYEQYF. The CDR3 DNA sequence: TGTGCCAGCAGCCAATTACCAGGGGCCTCCTACGAGCAGTACTTC.

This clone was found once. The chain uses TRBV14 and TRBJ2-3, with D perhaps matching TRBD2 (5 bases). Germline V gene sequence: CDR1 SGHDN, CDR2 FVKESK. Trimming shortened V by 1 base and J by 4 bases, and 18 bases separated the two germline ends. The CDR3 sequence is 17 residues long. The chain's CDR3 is CASSQGEFSVYADTQYF. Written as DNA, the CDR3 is TGTGCCAGCAGCCAAGGGGAGTTTTCCGTGTATGCAGATACGCAGTATTTT.